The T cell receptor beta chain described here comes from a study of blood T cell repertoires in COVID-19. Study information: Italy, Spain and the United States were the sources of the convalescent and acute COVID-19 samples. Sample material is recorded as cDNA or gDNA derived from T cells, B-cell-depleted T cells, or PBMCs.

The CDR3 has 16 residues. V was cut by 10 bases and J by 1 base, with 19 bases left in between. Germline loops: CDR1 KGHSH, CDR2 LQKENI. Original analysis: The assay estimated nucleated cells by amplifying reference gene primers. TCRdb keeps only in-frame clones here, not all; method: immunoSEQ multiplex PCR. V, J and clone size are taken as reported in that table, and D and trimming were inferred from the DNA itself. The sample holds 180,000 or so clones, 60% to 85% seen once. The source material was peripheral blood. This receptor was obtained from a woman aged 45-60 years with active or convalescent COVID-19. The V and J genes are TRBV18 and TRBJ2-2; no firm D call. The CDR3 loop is CATLSPLQLNTGELFF. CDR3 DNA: TGTGCCACTCTGAGCCCCCTTCAATTGAACACCGGGGAGCTGTTTTTT.